This passage covers 3 T cell receptor beta chains from one sample sequenced in a study of Ad26.COV2.S vaccination and SARS-CoV-2 variants. Method: immunoSEQ multiplex PCR; TCRdb's copy keeps in-frame clones and lacks some. The repertoire has hundreds of thousands of clones, 83% of them found once; the top ten carry just under 7.5%. Stated treatment: around 19 received Ad26.COV2.S at low or high dose, single or two shots; several received placebo; per-sample allocation not given. Each sample was drawn 63 days after the first injection (of vaccine or placebo). The sequences come from peripheral blood, collected in a trial of Ad26.COV2.S vaccine versus placebo. The origin of the receptors is a person between 18 and 60 years old who received the Ad26.COV2.S COVID-19 vaccine or a placebo.

V usage is TRBV1 and J usage is TRBJ2-1; whether TRBD1, the table's D call, matches the DNA was not checked. TRBV1 is reported as a pseudogene. CDR3 length: 20 residues. The CDR3 protein is CTSSQDPPLSRVVIVDEQFF. CDR3 DNA: TGCACCAGCAGCCAAGATCCCCCGCTGAGCAGGGTAGTAATCGTCGATGAGCAGTTCTTC.

The table lists this clone with a count of one. The genes are TRBV4-2 and TRBJ1-2; 8 nucleotides agree with TRBD1. CDR1 and CDR2 from the germline V gene are LGHNA and YNFKEQ. The length of the CDR3 is 18 residues. Trimming at V came to 2 bases and at J to 5 bases, leaving 16 bases not matched to a gene. CDR3 in DNA: TGTGCCAGCAGCCAAAAGATTGGGGTGGCAGGGGGCTTATATGGCTACACCTTC. Its protein is CASSQKIGVAGGLYGYTF.

The V call is TRBV7-2, the J call TRBJ2-1; D not resolved. V was shortened by 4 bases and J by 10 bases, with 8 bases between the two germline ends. Germline V gives CDR1 SGHTA, CDR2 FQGNSA. The CDR3 covers 11 residues. The CDR3 is CASSSVGEQFF. The CDR3 nucleotides are TGTGCCAGCAGCTCGGTGGGGGAGCAGTTCTTC.